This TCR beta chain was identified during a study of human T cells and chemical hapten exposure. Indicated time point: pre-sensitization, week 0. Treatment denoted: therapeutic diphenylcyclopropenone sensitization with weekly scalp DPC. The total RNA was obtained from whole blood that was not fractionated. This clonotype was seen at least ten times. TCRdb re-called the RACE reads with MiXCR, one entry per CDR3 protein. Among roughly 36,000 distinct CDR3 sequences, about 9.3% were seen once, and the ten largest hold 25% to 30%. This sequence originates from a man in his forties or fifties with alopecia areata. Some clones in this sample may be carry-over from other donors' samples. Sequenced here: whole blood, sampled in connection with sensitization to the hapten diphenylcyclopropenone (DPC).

CDR3 DNA: TGTGCCAGCAGCCAATCACCCAAACCACCCCATAATGAAAAACTGTTTTTT. Translated: CASSQSPKPPHNEKLFF. The V call is TRBV16, the J call TRBJ1-4; unclear D gene. Germline CDR1 KGHSY, CDR2 FQNENV. The V gene lost 0 bases and the J gene lost 4 bases, with 15 bases spanning the gap. The CDR3 consists of 17 residues. Full variable domain (rest looked up from reference TRBV16 and TRBJ1-4): GEEVAQTPKHLVRGEGQKAKLYCAPIKGHSYVFWYQQVLKNEFKFLISFQNENVFDETGMPKERFSAKCLPNSPCSLEIQATKLEDSAVYFCASSQSPKPPHNEKLFFGSGTQLSVL.